The rows below give T cell receptor beta chains drawn from one sample of a study of response to subunit inactivated influenza vaccine. TCRdb reprocessed the RT-PCR reads with MiXCR, giving one entry per CDR3 protein. Of a few hundred thousand distinct CDR3 sequences in the sample, 13% to 15% were seen once. Specimen: PBMCs from blood, collected 12 days after vaccination. All receptors come from a man aged 45 to 65 who received an inactivated influenza vaccine. The CDR3 runs from the conserved cysteine through the conserved F or W. Fields, in order: D gene, V gene, CDR3 length, J gene, clone size, CDR3 DNA, CDR3 protein. D genes are given only for firm matches. A row's size may be missing; if present it is once, few, many or a size class.

D gene: -
V gene: TRBV6-2/TRBV6-3
CDR3 length: 16
J gene: TRBJ2-6
clone size: -
CDR3 DNA: TGTGCCAGCAGTTATTACGGACTCTCTGGGGCCAACGTCCTGACTTTC
CDR3 protein: CASSYYGLSGANVLTF

D gene: -
V gene: TRBV29-1
CDR3 length: 13
J gene: TRBJ1-5
clone size: many
CDR3 DNA: TGCAGCGTTGAGGTACACCCGAATCAGCCCCAGCATTTT
CDR3 protein: CSVEVHPNQPQHF

D gene: -
V gene: TRBV5-1
CDR3 length: 17
J gene: TRBJ2-3
clone size: -
CDR3 DNA: TGCGCCAGCAGCCTGACCGGCGGGGTATGGGGCACAGATACGCAGTATTTT
CDR3 protein: CASSLTGGVWGTDTQYF

D gene: TRBD2
V gene: TRBV7-2
CDR3 length: 15
J gene: TRBJ2-3
clone size: few
CDR3 DNA: TGTGCCAGCAGCTTTGTAGCGGGAGTTGCGGATACGCAGTATTTT
CDR3 protein: CASSFVAGVADTQYF

D gene: TRBD1
V gene: TRBV20-1
CDR3 length: 13
J gene: TRBJ1-5
clone size: few
CDR3 DNA: TGCAGTGCTAAGGGACAGGCCAATCAGCCCCAGCATTTT
CDR3 protein: CSAKGQANQPQHF

D gene: TRBD1
V gene: TRBV7-2
CDR3 length: 13
J gene: TRBJ1-6
clone size: medium-sized
CDR3 DNA: TGTGCCAGCAGTGTGGACAGGGGTTCACCCCTCCACTTT
CDR3 protein: CASSVDRGSPLHF

D gene: -
V gene: TRBV10-2
CDR3 length: 14
J gene: TRBJ1-5
clone size: few
CDR3 DNA: TGCGCCAGCAGTGAAGCAGGGTTAGTTCAGCCCCAGCATTTT
CDR3 protein: CASSEAGLVQPQHF

D gene: -
V gene: TRBV6-5
CDR3 length: 14
J gene: TRBJ2-7
clone size: many
CDR3 DNA: TGTGCCAGCAGTTATTCGACAGCTCCGGCCGAGCAGTACTTC
CDR3 protein: CASSYSTAPAEQYF

D gene: -
V gene: TRBV4-1
CDR3 length: 15
J gene: TRBJ1-1
clone size: -
CDR3 DNA: TGCGCCAGCAGCCAAATTTGGGGGAAGGACTCTGAAGCTTTCTTT
CDR3 protein: CASSQIWGKDSEAFF

D gene: TRBD2
V gene: TRBV6-5
CDR3 length: 17
J gene: TRBJ2-1
clone size: few
CDR3 DNA: TGTGCCAGCTGTCGCCGTGTAACTAGCGGGAGTTACAATGAGCAGTTCTTC
CDR3 protein: CASCRRVTSGSYNEQFF

D gene: -
V gene: TRBV20-1
CDR3 length: 15
J gene: TRBJ2-2
clone size: -
CDR3 DNA: TGCAGTGCTAGAGGACAGAGAACGAACACCGGGGAGCTGTTTTTT
CDR3 protein: CSARGQRTNTGELFF

D gene: TRBD2
V gene: TRBV20-1
CDR3 length: 18
J gene: TRBJ2-1
clone size: -
CDR3 DNA: TGCAGTGCTTTTTGGACTAGCGGGAGGAGTAGGTCCTACAATGAGCAGTTCTTC
CDR3 protein: CSAFWTSGRSRSYNEQFF

D gene: -
V gene: TRBV5-1
CDR3 length: 16
J gene: TRBJ2-7
clone size: few
CDR3 DNA: TGCGCCAGCAGCTTGGGGGGTCGGAGCGGAATCTACGAGCAGTACTTC
CDR3 protein: CASSLGGRSGIYEQYF

D gene: TRBD1
V gene: TRBV12-3/TRBV12-4
CDR3 length: 15
J gene: TRBJ2-2
clone size: few
CDR3 DNA: TGTGCCAGCCTCCTGGGGACAGCGAACACCGGGGAGCTGTTTTTT
CDR3 protein: CASLLGTANTGELFF

D gene: -
V gene: TRBV6-1
CDR3 length: 17
J gene: TRBJ1-1
clone size: -
CDR3 DNA: TGTGCCAGCTGTAAGGCAGGGATCGTAACAGGGAACACTGAAGCTTTCTTT
CDR3 protein: CASCKAGIVTGNTEAFF

D gene: -
V gene: TRBV28
CDR3 length: 11
J gene: TRBJ2-7
clone size: once
CDR3 DNA: TGTGCCAGCGCCGGGAACTACGAGCAGTACTTC
CDR3 protein: CASAGNYEQYF

D gene: TRBD2
V gene: TRBV3-1
CDR3 length: 17
J gene: TRBJ2-7
clone size: -
CDR3 DNA: TGTGCCAGCAGCCAATCGGGAGCGGGGGGTCCGTCCTACGAGCAGTACTTC
CDR3 protein: CASSQSGAGGPSYEQYF

D gene: TRBD2
V gene: TRBV28
CDR3 length: 15
J gene: TRBJ2-3
clone size: few
CDR3 DNA: TGTGCCAGCAGGGAACTAGCGGCTAGCACAGATACGCAGTATTTT
CDR3 protein: CASRELAASTDTQYF

D gene: -
V gene: TRBV7-6
CDR3 length: 16
J gene: TRBJ2-1
clone size: -
CDR3 DNA: TGTGCCAGCAGCTTAGGAACGGAGAGCTCCTACAATGAGCAGTTCTTC
CDR3 protein: CASSLGTESSYNEQFF

D gene: -
V gene: TRBV7-2
CDR3 length: 16
J gene: TRBJ2-4
clone size: -
CDR3 DNA: TGTGCCAGCAGCAAAGACGGAGTGCGGGTCAAAAACATTCAGTACTTC
CDR3 protein: CASSKDGVRVKNIQYF

D gene: -
V gene: TRBV7-9
CDR3 length: 14
J gene: TRBJ2-7
clone size: -
CDR3 DNA: TGTGCCAGCAGCTTAGATGCAGCCTCCTACGAGCAGTACTTC
CDR3 protein: CASSLDAASYEQYF

D gene: -
V gene: TRBV12-3/TRBV12-4
CDR3 length: 16
J gene: TRBJ1-3
clone size: -
CDR3 DNA: TGTGCCAGCAGTCCCCTTACGGCCAGCTCTGGAAACACCATATATTTT
CDR3 protein: CASSPLTASSGNTIYF

D gene: -
V gene: TRBV5-6
CDR3 length: 12
J gene: TRBJ1-5
clone size: few
CDR3 DNA: TGTGCCAGCAGCTTGGGGGGTAAGGCCCAGCATTTT
CDR3 protein: CASSLGGKAQHF

D gene: -
V gene: TRBV11-2
CDR3 length: 14
J gene: TRBJ1-4
clone size: -
CDR3 DNA: TGTGCCAGCAGCTCCTCGGTCGGGTCGGAAAAACTGTTTTTT
CDR3 protein: CASSSSVGSEKLFF

D gene: -
V gene: TRBV5-1
CDR3 length: 12
J gene: TRBJ2-2
clone size: many
CDR3 DNA: TGCGCCAGCAGCTTGGCCCCCGGGGAGCTGTTTTTT
CDR3 protein: CASSLAPGELFF

D gene: -
V gene: TRBV18
CDR3 length: 13
J gene: TRBJ1-1
clone size: -
CDR3 DNA: TGTGCCAGCTCACCAATGGGGAACACTGAAGCTTTCTTT
CDR3 protein: CASSPMGNTEAFF

D gene: -
V gene: TRBV6-1
CDR3 length: 15
J gene: TRBJ2-5
clone size: few
CDR3 DNA: TGTGCCAGCAGTGAGGTCGGGGGCTCCCAAGAGACCCAGTACTTC
CDR3 protein: CASSEVGGSQETQYF

D gene: -
V gene: TRBV12-3/TRBV12-4
CDR3 length: 15
J gene: TRBJ2-1
clone size: few
CDR3 DNA: TGTGCCAGCAGCCAGGCTTTTGGTGGCTACAATGAGCAGTTCTTC
CDR3 protein: CASSQAFGGYNEQFF

D gene: -
V gene: TRBV7-3
CDR3 length: 14
J gene: TRBJ2-3
clone size: -
CDR3 DNA: TGTGCCAGCAGCCCCCCTGGACTCACAGATACGCAGTATTTT
CDR3 protein: CASSPPGLTDTQYF

D gene: TRBD2
V gene: TRBV4-3
CDR3 length: 15
J gene: TRBJ2-7
clone size: -
CDR3 DNA: TGCGCCAGCAGCCAGGGGACTAGCGGAGTATACGAGCAGTACTTC
CDR3 protein: CASSQGTSGVYEQYF

D gene: TRBD2
V gene: TRBV11-2
CDR3 length: 15
J gene: TRBJ2-7
clone size: few
CDR3 DNA: TGTGCCAGCAGCTTAGGGATAGCGGGGTCCTACGAGCAGTACTTC
CDR3 protein: CASSLGIAGSYEQYF

D gene: TRBD1
V gene: TRBV4-2
CDR3 length: 15
J gene: TRBJ1-6
clone size: -
CDR3 DNA: TGTGCCAGCAGCCAACTGACAGGGGATAATTCACCCCTCCACTTT
CDR3 protein: CASSQLTGDNSPLHF

D gene: -
V gene: TRBV10-3
CDR3 length: 14
J gene: TRBJ1-5
clone size: few
CDR3 DNA: TGTGCCATCAGTCAGGGGAACGGTAATCAGCCCCAGCATTTT
CDR3 protein: CAISQGNGNQPQHF

D gene: TRBD2
V gene: TRBV29-1
CDR3 length: 14
J gene: TRBJ2-5
clone size: -
CDR3 DNA: TGCAGCGTCGAGGGACGCGGCGGGGGGGAGACCCAGTACTTC
CDR3 protein: CSVEGRGGGETQYF

D gene: TRBD1
V gene: TRBV5-1
CDR3 length: 16
J gene: TRBJ1-1
clone size: few
CDR3 DNA: TGCGCCAGCAGCTTGGGGGGGACAGAGGCCGGTTCGAAAGCTTTCTTT
CDR3 protein: CASSLGGTEAGSKAFF

D gene: TRBD2
V gene: TRBV5-1
CDR3 length: 18
J gene: TRBJ2-5
clone size: -
CDR3 DNA: TGCGCCAGCAGCCGCGGACTAGCGCACCTCAGTCCTCAAGAGACCCAGTACTTC
CDR3 protein: CASSRGLAHLSPQETQYF

D gene: TRBD2
V gene: TRBV20-1
CDR3 length: 15
J gene: TRBJ2-5
clone size: few
CDR3 DNA: TGCAGTGCGACTAGCGGGGGAAACTTCCAAGAGACCCAGTACTTC
CDR3 protein: CSATSGGNFQETQYF

D gene: TRBD1
V gene: TRBV7-8
CDR3 length: 15
J gene: TRBJ2-5
clone size: few
CDR3 DNA: TGTGCCAGCAGCCCTCGGGACAGGAATGGGGAGACCCAGTACTTC
CDR3 protein: CASSPRDRNGETQYF

D gene: TRBD2
V gene: TRBV5-4
CDR3 length: 17
J gene: TRBJ2-3
clone size: -
CDR3 DNA: TGTGCCAGCAGCTTGGCATCGAGGACTAGCGGGACCAATACGCAGTATTTT
CDR3 protein: CASSLASRTSGTNTQYF

D gene: -
V gene: TRBV29-1
CDR3 length: 14
J gene: TRBJ2-3
clone size: -
CDR3 DNA: TGCAGCGTTGTTCGGGCAGGGCCAGCAGATACGCAGTATTTT
CDR3 protein: CSVVRAGPADTQYF

D gene: -
V gene: TRBV19
CDR3 length: 17
J gene: TRBJ2-3
clone size: few
CDR3 DNA: TGTGCCAGTAGCGTCCGGGCCTCCGGGCTGGACACAGATACGCAGTATTTT
CDR3 protein: CASSVRASGLDTDTQYF

D gene: TRBD1
V gene: TRBV6-1
CDR3 length: 15
J gene: TRBJ2-2
clone size: few
CDR3 DNA: TGTGCCAGCATCAAGGGACAGGGGAACACCGGGGAGCTGTTTTTT
CDR3 protein: CASIKGQGNTGELFF

D gene: -
V gene: TRBV7-6
CDR3 length: 18
J gene: TRBJ2-1
clone size: many
CDR3 DNA: TGTGCCAGCAGCTCGCCCCTTTGGGGGGCAAGCTCCTACAATGAGCAGTTCTTC
CDR3 protein: CASSSPLWGASSYNEQFF

D gene: TRBD2
V gene: TRBV15
CDR3 length: 18
J gene: TRBJ2-1
clone size: once
CDR3 DNA: TGTGCCACCAGCAGGGGACTAGCGGGGCGTTCAAGGTACAATGAGCAGTTCTTC
CDR3 protein: CATSRGLAGRSRYNEQFF

D gene: -
V gene: TRBV5-1
CDR3 length: 14
J gene: TRBJ2-7
clone size: many
CDR3 DNA: TGCGCCAGCAGCTTGGAGAGGGGGTCATACGAGCAGTACTTC
CDR3 protein: CASSLERGSYEQYF

D gene: -
V gene: TRBV27
CDR3 length: 13
J gene: TRBJ1-1
clone size: -
CDR3 DNA: TGTGCCAGCAGTTTAGGCAGAGTAACTGAAGCTTTCTTT
CDR3 protein: CASSLGRVTEAFF

D gene: TRBD1
V gene: TRBV20-1
CDR3 length: 16
J gene: TRBJ2-5
clone size: -
CDR3 DNA: TGCAGTGCTAGAGTTGGGGGACAGGGGGTTGGCGAGACCCAGTACTTC
CDR3 protein: CSARVGGQGVGETQYF

D gene: -
V gene: TRBV7-9
CDR3 length: 15
J gene: TRBJ2-1
clone size: -
CDR3 DNA: TGTGACAGCAGCTCCTCCAACGGCCCCGGCAATGAGCAGTTCTTC
CDR3 protein: CDSSSSNGPGNEQFF

D gene: -
V gene: TRBV7-9
CDR3 length: 15
J gene: TRBJ1-4
clone size: -
CDR3 DNA: TGTGCCAGCAGCTGGGGGGACACTTGGAAGGAAAAACTGTTTTTT
CDR3 protein: CASSWGDTWKEKLFF

D gene: -
V gene: TRBV4-2
CDR3 length: 16
J gene: TRBJ2-7
clone size: few
CDR3 DNA: TGTGCCAGCAGCCAAGTCCAGGGAACGGGGACCTACGAGCAGTACTTC
CDR3 protein: CASSQVQGTGTYEQYF

D gene: -
V gene: TRBV12-3/TRBV12-4
CDR3 length: 18
J gene: TRBJ2-6
clone size: few
CDR3 DNA: TGTGCCAGCAGTCCTGGTGGGGGTTTAAGCTCTGGGGCCAACGTCCTGACTTTC
CDR3 protein: CASSPGGGLSSGANVLTF

D gene: TRBD2
V gene: TRBV7-2
CDR3 length: 15
J gene: TRBJ2-7
clone size: -
CDR3 DNA: TGTGCCAGCGGGGGGGGTGAGGGGCGTCTCTACGAGCAGTACTTC
CDR3 protein: CASGGGEGRLYEQYF

D gene: -
V gene: TRBV2
CDR3 length: 14
J gene: TRBJ2-2
clone size: many
CDR3 DNA: TGTGCCAGCAGTGAAGCGCTTGGGGCCGGGGAGCTGTTTTTT
CDR3 protein: CASSEALGAGELFF

D gene: -
V gene: TRBV20-1
CDR3 length: 12
J gene: TRBJ2-6
clone size: few
CDR3 DNA: TGCAGTGCTAAAGCTGGGGCCAACGTCCTGACTTTC
CDR3 protein: CSAKAGANVLTF

D gene: -
V gene: TRBV11-1
CDR3 length: 18
J gene: TRBJ2-3
clone size: many
CDR3 DNA: TGTGCCAGCAGCTTTCCCTGGGGACTGGGCGGGGGCACAGATACGCAGTATTTT
CDR3 protein: CASSFPWGLGGGTDTQYF